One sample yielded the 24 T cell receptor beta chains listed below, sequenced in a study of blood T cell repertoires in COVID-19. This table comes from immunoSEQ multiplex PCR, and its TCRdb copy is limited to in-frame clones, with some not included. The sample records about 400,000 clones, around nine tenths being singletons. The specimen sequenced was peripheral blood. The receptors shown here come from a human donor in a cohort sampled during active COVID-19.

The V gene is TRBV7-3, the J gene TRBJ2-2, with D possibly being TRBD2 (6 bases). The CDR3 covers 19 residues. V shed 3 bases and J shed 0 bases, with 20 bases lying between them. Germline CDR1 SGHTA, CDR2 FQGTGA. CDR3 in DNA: TGTGCCAGCAGCTTGGGACTCCCAAACCCGCTAACGAACACCGGGGAGCTGTTTTTT. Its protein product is CASSLGLPNPLTNTGELFF.

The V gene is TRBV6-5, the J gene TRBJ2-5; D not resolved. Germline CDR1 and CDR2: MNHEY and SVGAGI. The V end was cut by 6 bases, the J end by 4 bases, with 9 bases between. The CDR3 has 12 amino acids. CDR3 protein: CASSVRLETQYF. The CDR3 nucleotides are TGTGCCAGCAGCGTACGGTTAGAGACCCAGTACTTC.

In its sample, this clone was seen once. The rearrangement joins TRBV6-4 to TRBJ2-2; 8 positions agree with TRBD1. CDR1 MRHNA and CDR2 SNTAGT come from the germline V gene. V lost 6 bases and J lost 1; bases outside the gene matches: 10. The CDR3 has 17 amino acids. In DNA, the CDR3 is TGTGCCAGCAGCGTACGATTGGACAGGGTGAACACCGGGGAGCTGTTTTTT. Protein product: CASSVRLDRVNTGELFF.

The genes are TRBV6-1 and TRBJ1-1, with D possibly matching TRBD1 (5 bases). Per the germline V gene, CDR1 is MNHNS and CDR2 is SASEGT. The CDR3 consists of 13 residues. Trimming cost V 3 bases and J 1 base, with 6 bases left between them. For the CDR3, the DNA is TGTGCCAGCAGTGACAGGGAGAACACTGAAGCTTTCTTT. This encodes CASSDRENTEAFF.

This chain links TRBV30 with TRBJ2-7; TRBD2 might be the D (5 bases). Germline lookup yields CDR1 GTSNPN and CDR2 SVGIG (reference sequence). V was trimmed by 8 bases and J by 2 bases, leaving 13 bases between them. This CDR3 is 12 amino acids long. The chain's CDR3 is CALRTETYEQYF. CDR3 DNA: TGTGCCCTACGGACTGAAACCTACGAGCAGTACTTC.

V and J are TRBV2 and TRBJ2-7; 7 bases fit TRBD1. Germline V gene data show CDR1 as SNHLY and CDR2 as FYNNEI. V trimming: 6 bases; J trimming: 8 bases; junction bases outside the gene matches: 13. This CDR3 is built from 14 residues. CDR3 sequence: CASSVPRDSIQQYF. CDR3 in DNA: TGTGCCAGCAGCGTCCCTCGGGACAGCATTCAGCAGTACTTC.

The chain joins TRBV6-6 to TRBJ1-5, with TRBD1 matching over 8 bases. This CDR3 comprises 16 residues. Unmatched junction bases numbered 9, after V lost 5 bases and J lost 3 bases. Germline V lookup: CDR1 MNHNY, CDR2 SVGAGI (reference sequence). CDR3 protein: CASSQTGTGFNQPQHF. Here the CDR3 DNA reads TGTGCCAGCAGTCAAACCGGGACAGGATTCAATCAGCCCCAGCATTTT.

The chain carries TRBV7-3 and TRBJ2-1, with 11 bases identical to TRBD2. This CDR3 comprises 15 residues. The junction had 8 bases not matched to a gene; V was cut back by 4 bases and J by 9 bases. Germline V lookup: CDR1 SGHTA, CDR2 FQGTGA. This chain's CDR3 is CASSSTTSGIGEQFF. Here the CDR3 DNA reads TGTGCCAGCAGCTCCACGACTAGCGGGATCGGTGAGCAGTTCTTC.

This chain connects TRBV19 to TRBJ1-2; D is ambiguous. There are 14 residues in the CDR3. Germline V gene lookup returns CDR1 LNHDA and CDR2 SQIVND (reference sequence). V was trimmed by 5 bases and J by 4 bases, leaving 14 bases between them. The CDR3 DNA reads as TGTGCCAGTAGTGCCTGGACTTATAGCTATGGCTACACCTTC. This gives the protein CASSAWTYSYGYTF.

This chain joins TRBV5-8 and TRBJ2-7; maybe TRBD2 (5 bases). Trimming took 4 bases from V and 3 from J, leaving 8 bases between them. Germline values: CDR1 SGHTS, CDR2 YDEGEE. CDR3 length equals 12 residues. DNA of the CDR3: TGTGCCAGCAGCGAGGGCCTCTACGAGCAGTACTTC. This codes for CASSEGLYEQYF.

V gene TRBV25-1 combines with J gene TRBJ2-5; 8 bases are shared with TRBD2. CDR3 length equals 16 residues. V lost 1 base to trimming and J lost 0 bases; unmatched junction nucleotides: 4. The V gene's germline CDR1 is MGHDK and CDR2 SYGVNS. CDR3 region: CASSELEREYQETQYF. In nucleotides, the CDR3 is TGTGCCAGCAGTGAATTGGAGCGGGAGTACCAAGAGACCCAGTACTTC.

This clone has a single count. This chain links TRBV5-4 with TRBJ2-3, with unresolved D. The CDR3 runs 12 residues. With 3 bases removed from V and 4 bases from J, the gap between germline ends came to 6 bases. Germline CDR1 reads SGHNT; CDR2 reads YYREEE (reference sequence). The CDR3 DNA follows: TGTGCCAGCAGCTCCAGGCCAGATACGCAGTATTTT. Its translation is CASSSRPDTQYF.

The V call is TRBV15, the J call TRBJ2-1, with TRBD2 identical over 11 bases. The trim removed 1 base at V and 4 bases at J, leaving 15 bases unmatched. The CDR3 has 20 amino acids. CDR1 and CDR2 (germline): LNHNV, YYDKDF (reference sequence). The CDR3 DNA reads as TGTGCCACCAGCAGAGGGCGTGGACTAGCGGGCCCCGGTCGATACAATGAGCAGTTCTTC. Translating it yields CATSRGRGLAGPGRYNEQFF.

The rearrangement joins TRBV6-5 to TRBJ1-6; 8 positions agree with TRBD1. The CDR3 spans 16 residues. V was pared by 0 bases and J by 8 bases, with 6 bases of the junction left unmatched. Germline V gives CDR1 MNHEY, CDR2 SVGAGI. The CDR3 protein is CASSYSSQGVDSPLHF. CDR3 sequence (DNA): TGTGCCAGCAGTTACTCGTCACAGGGGGTTGATTCACCCCTCCACTTT.

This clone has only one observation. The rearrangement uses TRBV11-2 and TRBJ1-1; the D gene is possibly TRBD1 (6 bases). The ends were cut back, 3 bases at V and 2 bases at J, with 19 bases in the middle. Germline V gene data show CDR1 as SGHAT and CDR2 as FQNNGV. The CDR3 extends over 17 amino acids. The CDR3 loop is CASSFPTLQGFNTEAFF. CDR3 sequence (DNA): TGTGCCAGCAGCTTCCCTACTCTACAGGGCTTTAACACTGAAGCTTTCTTT.

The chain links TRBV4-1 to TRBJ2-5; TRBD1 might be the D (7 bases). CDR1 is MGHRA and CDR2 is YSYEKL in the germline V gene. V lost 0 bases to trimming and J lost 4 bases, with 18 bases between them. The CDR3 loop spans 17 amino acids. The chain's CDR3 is CASSQDSQGGNGETQYF. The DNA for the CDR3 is TGCGCCAGCAGCCAAGATAGTCAGGGGGGTAATGGAGAGACCCAGTACTTC.

CDR3 in amino acids: CARAGSGKTDTQYF. The CDR3 bases are TGTGCCCGGGCGGGGAGCGGGAAGACAGATACGCAGTATTTT. The V call is TRBV30, the J call TRBJ2-3; 7 bases fit TRBD2. Germline-derived CDR1 and CDR2 are GTSNPN and SVGIG (reference sequence). The V gene end was trimmed by 8 bases and the J gene end by 3 bases; junction bases not matched to a gene: 11. This CDR3 is 14 amino acids long.

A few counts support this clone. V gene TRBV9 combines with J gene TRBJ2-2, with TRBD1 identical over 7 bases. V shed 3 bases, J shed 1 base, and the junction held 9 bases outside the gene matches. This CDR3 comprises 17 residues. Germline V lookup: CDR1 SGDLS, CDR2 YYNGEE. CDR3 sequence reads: CASSAQGRQGNTGELFF. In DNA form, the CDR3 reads TGTGCCAGCAGCGCCCAAGGTAGACAGGGGAACACCGGGGAGCTGTTTTTT.

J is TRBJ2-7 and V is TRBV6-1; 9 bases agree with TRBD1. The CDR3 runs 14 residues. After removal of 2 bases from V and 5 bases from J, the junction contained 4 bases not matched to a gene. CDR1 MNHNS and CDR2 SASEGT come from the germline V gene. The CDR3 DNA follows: TGTGCCAGCAGTGAAATAACAGGGGGCAACGAGCAGTACTTC. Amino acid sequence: CASSEITGGNEQYF.

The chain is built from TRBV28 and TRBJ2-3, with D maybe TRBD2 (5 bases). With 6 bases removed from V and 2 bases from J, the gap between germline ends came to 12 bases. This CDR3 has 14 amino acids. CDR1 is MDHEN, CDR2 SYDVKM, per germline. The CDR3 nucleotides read TGTGCCAGCAGCCTAGGGAGAAACACAGATACGCAGTATTTT. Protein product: CASSLGRNTDTQYF.

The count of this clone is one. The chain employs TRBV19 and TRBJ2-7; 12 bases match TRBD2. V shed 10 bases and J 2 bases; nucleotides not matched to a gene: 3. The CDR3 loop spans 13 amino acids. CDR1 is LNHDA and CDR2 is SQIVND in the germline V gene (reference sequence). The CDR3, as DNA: TGTGCCATACGGACTAGCGGGACCTACGAGCAGTACTTC. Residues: CAIRTSGTYEQYF. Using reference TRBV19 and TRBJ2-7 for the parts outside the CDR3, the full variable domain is DGGITQSPKYLFRKEGQNVTLSCEQNLNHDAMYWYRQDPGQGLRLIYYSQIVNDFQKGDIAEGYSVSREKKESFPLTVTSAQKNPTAFYLCAIRTSGTYEQYFGPGTRLTVT.

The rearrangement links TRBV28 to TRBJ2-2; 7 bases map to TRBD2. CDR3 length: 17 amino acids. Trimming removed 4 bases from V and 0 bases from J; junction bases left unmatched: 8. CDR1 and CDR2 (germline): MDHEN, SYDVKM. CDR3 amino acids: CASSSPGGGSNTGELFF. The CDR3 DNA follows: TGTGCCAGCAGTTCCCCGGGAGGCGGATCGAACACCGGGGAGCTGTTTTTT. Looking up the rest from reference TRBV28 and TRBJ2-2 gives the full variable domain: DVKVTQSSRYLVKRTGEKVFLECVQDMDHENMFWYRQDPGLGLRLIYFSYDVKMKEKGDIPEGYSVSREKKERFSLILESASTNQTSMYLCASSSPGGGSNTGELFFGEGSRLTVL.

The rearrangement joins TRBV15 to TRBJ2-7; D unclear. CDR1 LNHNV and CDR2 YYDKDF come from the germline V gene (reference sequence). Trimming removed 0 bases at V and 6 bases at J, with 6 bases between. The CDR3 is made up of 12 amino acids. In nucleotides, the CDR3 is TGTGCCACCAGCAGAGATAACGGCGAGCAGTACTTC. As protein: CATSRDNGEQYF.

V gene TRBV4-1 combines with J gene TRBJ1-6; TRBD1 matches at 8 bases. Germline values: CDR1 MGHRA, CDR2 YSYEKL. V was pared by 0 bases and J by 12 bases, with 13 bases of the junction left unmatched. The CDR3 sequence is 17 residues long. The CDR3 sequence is CASSQEPPAGGFRPLHF. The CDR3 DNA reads TGCGCCAGCAGCCAAGAGCCCCCGGCAGGGGGCTTCCGACCCCTCCACTTT.